A single sample is the source of the 18 T cell receptor beta chains below, sequenced in a study of sequential checkpoint blockade in melanoma. Assay: immunoSEQ multiplex PCR; the TCRdb copy retains only in-frame clones and omits some. The repertoire holds about 21,000 clones, with roughly 80% as singletons. As to treatment: randomized to nivolumab then ipilimumab (arm A) or the reverse (arm B). The sample in question was CD8+ T cells sorted from blood (inferred from file names), obtained from a patient given nivolumab and ipilimumab in sequence. The receptor source for this set is a human donor with melanoma.

The J gene is TRBJ1-5, the V gene TRBV15; tentative D call: TRBD1 (5 bases). The CDR3 consists of 14 residues. Germline assignment: CDR1 LNHNV and CDR2 YYDKDF (reference sequence). V was pared by 0 bases and J by 7 bases, with 10 bases between. The chain's CDR3 is CATSRERDSQPQHF. CDR3 nucleotide sequence: TGTGCCACCAGCAGAGAAAGGGACTCGCAGCCCCAGCATTTT.

V gene TRBV7-8 combines with J gene TRBJ2-7, with D possibly being TRBD2 (6 bases). V lost 1 base, J lost 4 bases, and 17 bases lay in between. Per germline, CDR1 SGHVS and CDR2 FQNEAQ. The CDR3 consists of 16 residues. The CDR3 loop reads CASSLGVAAGYYEQYF. The CDR3 DNA reads as TGTGCCAGCAGCTTAGGGGTCGCAGCGGGCTATTACGAGCAGTACTTC.

This chain connects TRBV27 to TRBJ1-1; TRBD1 matches 8 bases. The CDR3 spans 16 residues. Trimming cost V 4 bases and J 4 bases; bases outside gene matches: 11. Per the germline V gene, CDR1 is MNHEY and CDR2 is SMNVEV (reference sequence). This CDR3 reads CASSSLLDRVGTEAFF. The CDR3 nucleotides read TGTGCCAGCAGTTCTCTTCTGGACAGGGTTGGCACTGAAGCTTTCTTT.

The chain couples TRBV7-2 to TRBJ1-5; D gene ambiguous. Between the trimmed V and J ends, which lost 1 base and 0 bases, there was a span of 10 bases. Looked up from germline, CDR1 is SGHTA and CDR2 is FQGNSA. The CDR3 runs to 16 residues. In nucleotides, the CDR3 is TGTGCCAGCAGCTTAGACAGCTCCTATAGCAATCAGCCCCAGCATTTT. Its translation: CASSLDSSYSNQPQHF.

The genes are TRBV7-8 and TRBJ2-1; 9 bases match TRBD2. The CDR3 sequence is 21 residues long. V was clipped by 2 bases and J by 0 bases; unmatched bases: 17. Germline CDR1 SGHVS, CDR2 FQNEAQ. The CDR3 coding sequence is TGTGCCAGCAGCTTACCCCGATTAGCGGGAGCGGATTGGAGCTCCTACAATGAGCAGTTCTTC. It yields the protein CASSLPRLAGADWSSYNEQFF. The variable domain in full, completed from reference TRBV7-8 and TRBJ2-1, reads GAGVSQSPRYKVAKRGQDVALRCDPISGHVSLFWYQQALGQGPEFLTYFQNEAQLDKSGLPSDRFFAERPEGSVSTLKIQRTQQEDSAVYLCASSLPRLAGADWSSYNEQFFGPGTRLTVL.

The rearrangement uses TRBV28 and TRBJ2-3; 8 bases align to TRBD2. Germline lookup yields CDR1 MDHEN and CDR2 SYDVKM. The length of the CDR3 is 13 residues. After removal of 6 bases from V and 10 bases from J, the junction contained 9 bases not matched to a gene. The CDR3 sequence is CASSRQTSGPQYF. The DNA of the CDR3 is TGTGCCAGCAGCCGTCAAACTAGCGGACCGCAGTATTTT.

In this sample, this clone turned up a few times. The chain joins TRBV11-2 to TRBJ1-1; D is uncertain. The germline V gene encodes CDR1 SGHAT and CDR2 FQNNGV. V was cut by 3 bases and J by 5 bases, with 10 bases left in between. The CDR3 contains 13 residues. CDR3 in amino acids: CASSLTEGTEAFF. Here the CDR3 DNA reads TGTGCCAGCAGCTTGACTGAAGGTACTGAAGCTTTCTTT.

The genes are TRBV13 and TRBJ2-6, with 10 bases matching TRBD2. The CDR3 runs to 18 residues. After removal of 5 bases from V and 0 bases from J, the junction contained 7 bases not matched to a gene. Germline CDR1 and CDR2: PRHDT and FYEKMQ (reference sequence). CDR3: CASSTGLADPSGANVLTF. In nucleotides, the CDR3 is TGTGCCAGCAGCACAGGACTAGCGGACCCCTCTGGGGCCAACGTCCTGACTTTC.

V is TRBV6-5 and J is TRBJ2-1, with 10 bases fitting TRBD1. The CDR3 totals 15 residues. J gave up 8 bases and V 0 bases, and 4 bases lay outside the gene matches. CDR1 and CDR2 (germline): MNHEY, SVGAGI. The CDR3 loop reads CASSYSTGGTDEQFF. DNA of the CDR3: TGTGCCAGCAGTTACTCGACAGGGGGCACGGATGAGCAGTTCTTC.

The chain recombines TRBV9 with TRBJ2-4, with unresolved D. Germline V lookup: CDR1 SGDLS, CDR2 YYNGEE. Trimming removed 0 bases from V and 10 bases from J, with 14 bases in between. CDR3 length equals 14 residues. This CDR3 reads CASSVAQDRTIQYF. The CDR3 DNA sequence: TGTGCCAGCAGCGTAGCCCAGGATCGTACGATTCAGTACTTC. Together with reference TRBV9 and TRBJ2-4, the CDR3 gives the full variable domain: DSGVTQTPKHLITATGQRVTLRCSPRSGDLSVYWYQQSLDQGLQFLIQYYNGEERAKGNILERFSAQQFPDLHSELNLSSLELGDSALYFCASSVAQDRTIQYFGAGTRLSVL.

The chain recombines TRBV5-1 with TRBJ2-3, with D possibly matching TRBD2 (5 bases). Germline lookup yields CDR1 SGHRS and CDR2 YFSETQ. Trimming shortened V by 0 bases and J by 7 bases, and 15 bases separated the two germline ends. The CDR3 length is 15 residues. The CDR3 protein is CASSLGQLAQNTQYF. CDR3 DNA sequence: TGCGCCAGCAGCTTGGGGCAGCTAGCACAAAATACGCAGTATTTT.

The chain combines TRBV5-1 with TRBJ2-7, with D possibly matching TRBD1 (7 bases). Deletions cut 1 base from V and 3 bases from J, with 14 bases between. This CDR3 spans 15 amino acids. CDR1 SGHRS and CDR2 YFSETQ come from the germline V gene. CDR3 DNA sequence: TGCGCCAGCAGCTTGTTCGGGCAGGGGGGCTACGAGCAGTACTTC. Protein product: CASSLFGQGGYEQYF.

The J gene is TRBJ2-3, the V gene TRBV9, with a weak D call TRBD2 (6 bases). The CDR3 consists of 16 residues. V was pared by 4 bases and J by 2 bases, with 17 bases between. CDR1 and CDR2 (germline): SGDLS, YYNGEE. CDR3 bases: TGTGCCAGCAGCTGGGCCGGGACTGCAGACACAGATACGCAGTATTTT. It translates to CASSWAGTADTDTQYF.

In DNA, the CDR3 is TGTGCCAGCAGCCCTACAGGGTGGAACACTGAAGCTTTCTTT. Residues: CASSPTGWNTEAFF. The chain joins TRBV2 to TRBJ1-1; maybe TRBD1 (6 bases). The CDR3 has 14 amino acids. The germline CDR1 and CDR2 sequences are SNHLY and FYNNEI. Trimming stripped 6 bases from V and 1 base from J, with 12 bases between.

The genes are TRBV7-9 and TRBJ2-1; D gene unclear. The CDR3 totals 12 residues. CDR1 and CDR2 from the germline V gene are SEHNR and FQNEAQ (reference sequence). Between the trimmed V and J ends, which lost 5 bases and 8 bases, there was a span of 10 bases. The DNA for the CDR3 is TGTGCCAGCAGCCCCGATATAGATGAGCAGTTCTTC. As protein: CASSPDIDEQFF. The complete variable domain, with remaining parts taken from reference TRBV7-9 and TRBJ2-1, reads DTGVSQNPRHKITKRGQNVTFRCDPISEHNRLYWYRQTLGQGPEFLTYFQNEAQLEKSRLLSDRFSAERPKGSFSTLEIQRTEQGDSAMYLCASSPDIDEQFFGPGTRLTVL.

This chain joins TRBV19 and TRBJ2-1; 12 bases fit TRBD2. Germline CDR1 LNHDA, CDR2 SQIVND (reference sequence). The CDR3 has 19 residues. Trimming removed 3 bases from V and 0 bases from J; junction bases left unmatched: 9. The CDR3 coding sequence is TGTGCCAGTAGTATCAGCGGACTAGCGGGGCCGAGCTCCTACAATGAGCAGTTCTTC. Amino acids: CASSISGLAGPSSYNEQFF.

The chain recombines TRBV2 with TRBJ2-3, with 7 bases identical to TRBD1. Germline-derived CDR1 and CDR2 are SNHLY and FYNNEI. With 10 bases clipped from V and 0 bases from J, the junction kept 7 bases outside the gene matches. The CDR3 length is 14 residues. The CDR3 here is CATQGQDSTDTQYF. CDR3 coding DNA: TGTGCCACCCAAGGACAGGATAGCACAGATACGCAGTATTTT.

The chain uses TRBV5-5 and TRBJ2-1; TRBD2 agrees at 8 bases. Germline V gene lookup returns CDR1 SGHKS and CDR2 YYEKEE (reference sequence). The CDR3 is 16 residues long. The J segment lost 4 bases and the V segment lost 2 bases, leaving 8 bases of the junction unmatched. The chain's CDR3 is CASSFISGTFYNEQFF. CDR3 DNA: TGTGCCAGCAGCTTCATTAGCGGGACTTTTTACAATGAGCAGTTCTTC. Looking up the rest from reference TRBV5-5 and TRBJ2-1 gives the full variable domain: DAGVTQSPTHLIKTRGQQVTLRCSPISGHKSVSWYQQVLGQGPQFIFQYYEKEERGRGNFPDRFSARQFPNYSSELNVNALLLGDSALYLCASSFISGTFYNEQFFGPGTRLTVL.